One and the same sample provided the 30 T cell receptor beta chains below, sequenced in a study of identical twins. MiXCR, run by TCRdb on the 5' RACE reads, gives a single entry per CDR3 protein. The profile shows approximately 410,000 distinct CDR3 sequences, under 20% of them singletons. Sequenced sample: naive T cells sorted from blood. The source of these receptors is a man in his forties or fifties in good health.

The chain has TRBV6-1 and TRBJ1-1, with D possibly TRBD1 on 5 matching bases. Trimming pared 6 bases from V and 0 bases from J, leaving 11 bases between. The CDR3 runs 14 residues. Per the germline V gene, CDR1 is MNHNS and CDR2 is SASEGT. Here the CDR3 DNA reads TGTGCCAGCAGCTGGACACCATTGAACACTGAAGCTTTCTTT. Protein product: CASSWTPLNTEAFF.

V is TRBV20-1 and J is TRBJ2-7; D might be TRBD1 or TRBD2, each matching 5 bases. V dropped 1 base and J dropped 4 bases, with 17 bases sitting between them. CDR1 is DFQATT, CDR2 SNEGSKA, per germline (reference sequence). CDR3 length: 15 residues. This chain's CDR3 is CSARGDVRLLYEQYF. For the CDR3, the DNA is TGCAGTGCTAGAGGGGACGTTCGCCTACTTTACGAGCAGTACTTC.

This clonotype was seen a few times. This rearrangement joins TRBV29-1 to TRBJ2-1, with D perhaps TRBD1 (5 bases). The ends were cut back, 6 bases at V and 9 bases at J, with 24 bases in the middle. Germline V gives CDR1 SQVTM, CDR2 ANQGSEA. The CDR3 consists of 15 residues. DNA for the CDR3: TGCAGCGTCCCTAGGCAGGGTGCTGTTCCGCTTGAGCAGTTCTTC. Translating gives CSVPRQGAVPLEQFF.

This rearrangement joins TRBV19 to TRBJ1-5; D is uncertain. V was shortened by 1 base and J by 7 bases, with 11 bases between the two germline ends. Germline-derived CDR1 and CDR2 are LNHDA and SQIVND (reference sequence). This CDR3 comprises 14 residues. CDR3 protein: CASSIGTGIQPQHF. As DNA, the CDR3 is TGTGCCAGTAGTATAGGAACTGGGATACAGCCCCAGCATTTT.

The chain is built from TRBV29-1 and TRBJ1-2; possibly TRBD1 for D (6 bases). Germline V CDR1 and CDR2: SQVTM, ANQGSEA. The CDR3 contains 12 residues. V was pared by 3 bases and J by 6 bases, with 11 bases between. In DNA form, the CDR3 reads TGCAGCGTTGATTTGGGGGGCCATGGCTACACCTTC. This codes for CSVDLGGHGYTF.

This clonotype was counted a few times. The rearrangement joins TRBV11-2 to TRBJ2-7; the match to TRBD2 covers 16 bases. Germline V lookup: CDR1 SGHAT, CDR2 FQNNGV. This CDR3 comprises 19 residues. After removal of 0 bases from V and 3 bases from J, the junction contained 8 bases not matched to a gene. The CDR3 coding sequence is TGTGCCAGCAGCTTAGAAGGGGGACTAGCGGGAGGGCCAGACTACGAGCAGTACTTC. As protein: CASSLEGGLAGGPDYEQYF.

The V gene is TRBV10-1, the J gene TRBJ2-2; TRBD1 matches at 10 bases. V gave up 6 bases and J gave up 4 bases; unmatched junction bases: 14. Germline V gene lookup returns CDR1 WNHNN and CDR2 SYGVQD (reference sequence). This CDR3 spans 18 amino acids. CDR3 sequence reads: CASSQRTGGSFFTGELFF. DNA for the CDR3: TGCGCCAGCAGCCAAAGGACAGGGGGGTCATTCTTCACCGGGGAGCTGTTTTTT.

The chain is built from TRBV7-2 and TRBJ1-5, with unresolved D. Germline V gives CDR1 SGHTA, CDR2 FQGNSA. V gave up 6 bases and J gave up 0 bases, with 12 bases separating them. The CDR3 has 15 amino acids. This CDR3 is CASRKMPNSNQPQHF. CDR3 in DNA: TGTGCCAGCAGGAAGATGCCGAATAGCAATCAGCCCCAGCATTTT.

This clonotype has just a few counts. J is TRBJ2-6 and V is TRBV9, with 9 bases lining up with TRBD1. The CDR3 spans 18 residues. CDR1 and CDR2 from the germline V gene are SGDLS and YYNGEE. The junction had 8 bases not matched to a gene; V was cut back by 4 bases and J by 0 bases. CDR3 bases: TGTGCCAGCAGCCATAAACAGGGGGCTGACTCTGGGGCCAACGTCCTGACTTTC. This encodes CASSHKQGADSGANVLTF.

This clonotype came up many times. J is TRBJ2-7 and V is TRBV7-2; a weak D match, TRBD1 (5 bases). Germline V gene sequence: CDR1 SGHTA, CDR2 FQGNSA. The CDR3 has 13 residues. The V end lost 7 bases, the J end lost 1 base, and 11 bases lay between the germline ends. The CDR3 DNA reads as TGTGCCAGCAACTTTCAGGGTTCCTACGAGCAGTACTTC. This codes for CASNFQGSYEQYF.

The chain links TRBV27 to TRBJ2-7, with D hard to call. Trimming removed 9 bases from V and 2 bases from J, with 17 bases in between. CDR1 and CDR2 (germline): MNHEY, SMNVEV (reference sequence). CDR3 length equals 14 residues. The CDR3 DNA reads as TGTGCCAGTAGACCAATCGGCCCCACCTACGAGCAGTACTTC. Residues: CASRPIGPTYEQYF.

This clonotype was detected a few times. The rearrangement uses TRBV29-1 and TRBJ2-5; TRBD1 is a possible D gene (5 bases). The CDR3 is 15 residues long. In germline, CDR1 is SQVTM, CDR2 ANQGSEA. Deletions cut 2 bases from V and 2 bases from J, with 15 bases between. The CDR3 here is CSVEPQGRPQETQYF. The CDR3 coding sequence is TGCAGCGTTGAACCCCAGGGCCGGCCTCAAGAGACCCAGTACTTC.

This clonotype occurred many times. The V gene is TRBV20-1, the J gene TRBJ2-4; D tentatively reads TRBD1 or TRBD2 (5 bases each). V was clipped by 6 bases and J by 8 bases, with 17 bases between them. The CDR3 consists of 13 residues. CDR1 is DFQATT and CDR2 is SNEGSKA in the germline V gene (reference sequence). The CDR3 reads CSAQWGLEDIQYF. DNA for the CDR3: TGCAGTGCACAATGGGGGTTGGAGGACATTCAGTACTTC.

This clonotype was detected many times. The rearrangement joins TRBV7-9 to TRBJ2-5; D not resolved. The V gene lost 4 bases and the J gene lost 3 bases, with 12 bases spanning the gap. The CDR3 loop spans 14 amino acids. In germline, CDR1 is SEHNR, CDR2 FQNEAQ (reference sequence). The CDR3 spells CASSSLLPEETQYF. CDR3 in DNA: TGTGCCAGCAGCTCTCTCCTCCCAGAAGAGACCCAGTACTTC.

The chain is built from TRBV6-2 or TRBV6-3 and TRBJ2-2; 11 bases map to TRBD2. V trimming: 7 bases; J trimming: 0 bases; junction bases outside the gene matches: 13. The germline CDR1 and CDR2 sequences are MNHEY and SVGEGT. The CDR3 runs 19 residues. The DNA of the CDR3 is TGTGCCAGCACTAAGATCTTCCTAGCGGGAGGCCCGAACACCGGGGAGCTGTTTTTT. It encodes CASTKIFLAGGPNTGELFF.

This clonotype occurred many times. The rearrangement links TRBV4-1 to TRBJ2-3; TRBD2 aligns across 8 bases. Germline V CDR1 and CDR2: MGHRA, YSYEKL. The CDR3 is 22 residues long. Trimming took 0 bases from V and 5 from J; bases not matched to a gene: 25. Here the CDR3 reads CASSQDGRQTLGRSGGLDTQYF. CDR3 DNA: TGCGCCAGCAGCCAAGATGGGCGACAGACCCTCGGCAGGAGCGGGGGTCTAGATACGCAGTATTTT.

Ten or more counts support this clonotype. V is TRBV19 and J is TRBJ2-1; 10 bases align to TRBD1. Germline V lookup: CDR1 LNHDA, CDR2 SQIVND (reference sequence). With 7 bases clipped from V and 8 bases from J, the junction kept 11 bases outside the gene matches. The CDR3 extends over 15 amino acids. CDR3 amino acids: CASNVRDRGSDEQFF. For the CDR3, the DNA is TGTGCCAGTAATGTCCGGGACAGGGGATCGGATGAGCAGTTCTTC.

This clonotype was seen ten or more times. The rearrangement joins TRBV27 to TRBJ2-7; perhaps TRBD1 as D (5 bases). This CDR3 is 14 amino acids long. Germline CDR1 is MNHEY and CDR2 is SMNVEV (reference sequence). Trimming took off 0 bases at V and 2 bases at J, with 8 bases between the two ends. CDR3 nucleotide sequence: TGTGCCAGCAGTTTATCCGGCAGGGCCTACGAGCAGTACTTC. Translated, it gives CASSLSGRAYEQYF.

This clonotype has more than one count but fewer than ten. The chain combines TRBV4-3 with TRBJ1-1; D uncertain. Trimming pared 1 base from V and 0 bases from J, leaving 9 bases between. Per germline, CDR1 LGHNA and CDR2 YSLEER. The length of the CDR3 is 15 residues. The CDR3 sequence: CASSQVAGLNTEAFF. The DNA for the CDR3 is TGCGCCAGCAGCCAAGTCGCCGGGCTGAACACTGAAGCTTTCTTT.

This clonotype was detected ten times or more. CDR3 sequence (DNA): TGTGCCAGCAGCTTAGGGATGATTTATGAGCAGTACTTC. Translated: CASSLGMIYEQYF. The chain uses TRBV7-9 and TRBJ2-7; no firm D call. Trimming pared 1 base from V and 7 bases from J, leaving 11 bases between. CDR1 SEHNR and CDR2 FQNEAQ come from the germline V gene (reference sequence). This CDR3 spans 13 amino acids.

The chain joins TRBV28 to TRBJ2-7; 9 bases are a match to TRBD1. Per the germline V gene, CDR1 is MDHEN and CDR2 is SYDVKM. The J segment lost 4 bases and the V segment lost 4 bases, leaving 5 bases of the junction unmatched. The CDR3 totals 14 residues. The CDR3 region is CASSYGTGFYEQYF. The CDR3 DNA is TGTGCCAGCAGTTATGGGACAGGGTTTTACGAGCAGTACTTC.

There are many counts of this clonotype. The chain carries TRBV11-2 and TRBJ2-7; 10 positions match TRBD1. Per the germline V gene, CDR1 is SGHAT and CDR2 is FQNNGV. With 6 bases clipped from V and 4 bases from J, the junction kept 12 bases outside the gene matches. The CDR3 is made up of 16 amino acids. The CDR3 region is CASRPGGGTGAYEQYF. The CDR3 nucleotides are TGTGCCAGCAGGCCAGGGGGCGGGACAGGGGCGTACGAGCAGTACTTC.

The V gene is TRBV6-2 or TRBV6-3, the J gene TRBJ1-1; maybe TRBD1 (6 bases). Trimming cost V 4 bases and J 7 bases, with 7 bases left between them. The V gene's germline CDR1 is MNHEY and CDR2 SVGEGT. The CDR3 is 11 amino acids. The CDR3: CASSSQGEAFF. Written as DNA, the CDR3 is TGTGCCAGCAGTTCACAGGGTGAAGCTTTCTTT.

The rearrangement joins TRBV3-1 to TRBJ2-6; 9 positions match TRBD1. Per the germline V gene, CDR1 is LGHDT and CDR2 is YNNKEL (reference sequence). This CDR3 comprises 16 residues. V lost 6 bases, J lost 1 base, and 4 bases stayed unmatched. CDR3: CASSRQGGSGANVLTF. In DNA, the CDR3 is TGTGCCAGCAGTCGACAGGGGGGATCTGGGGCCAACGTCCTGACTTTC.

The chain combines TRBV3-1 with TRBJ2-5; the D gene is possibly TRBD2 (6 bases). The V gene's germline CDR1 is LGHDT and CDR2 YNNKEL (reference sequence). The V end lost 2 bases, the J end lost 9 bases, and 16 bases lay between the germline ends. The CDR3 has 14 amino acids. The chain's CDR3 is CASSQIWGVESQYF. CDR3 sequence (DNA): TGTGCCAGCAGCCAAATTTGGGGGGTCGAGTCCCAGTACTTC.

In its sample, this clonotype was seen a few times. This chain joins TRBV4-2 and TRBJ2-1; D is undetermined. Deletions cut 1 base from V and 7 bases from J, with 14 bases between. The V gene's germline CDR1 is LGHNA and CDR2 YNFKEQ. This CDR3 region has 15 residues. The CDR3 DNA reads as TGTGCCAGCAGCCAAGTTAGTGTTGAACGGAATGAGCAGTTCTTC. It codes for CASSQVSVERNEQFF.

The chain uses TRBV20-1 and TRBJ2-1; a possible D gene is TRBD1 (6 bases). The V gene's germline CDR1 is DFQATT and CDR2 SNEGSKA (reference sequence). V was cut by 3 bases and J by 3 bases, with 12 bases left in between. There are 14 residues in the CDR3. CDR3 loop: CSASRGSGYNEQFF. Here the CDR3 DNA reads TGCAGTGCTAGTAGGGGGAGTGGCTACAATGAGCAGTTCTTC.

V is TRBV7-9 and J is TRBJ2-7; TRBD1 matches at 9 bases. Germline V gene data show CDR1 as SEHNR and CDR2 as FQNEAQ (reference sequence). The V gene end was trimmed by 7 bases and the J gene end by 1 base; junction bases not matched to a gene: 14. This CDR3 has 17 amino acids. The CDR3: CASMRDRERTGSYEQYF. For the CDR3, the DNA is TGTGCCAGCATGAGGGACAGGGAACGGACGGGGTCCTACGAGCAGTACTTC.

CDR3 coding DNA: TGTGCCAGCAGGCCGGGACTCTATACGCAGTATTTT. This sequence encodes CASRPGLYTQYF. This chain connects TRBV12-3 or TRBV12-4 to TRBJ2-3, with D tentatively TRBD2 (6 bases). This CDR3 is built from 12 residues. Trimming took off 6 bases at V and 7 bases at J, with 11 bases between the two ends.

Comments on this clonotype: A much bigger clone sits one base away, suggesting this may be a read error. The chain uses TRBV6-1 and TRBJ2-5, with 9 nucleotides matching TRBD2. This CDR3 contains 13 residues. Germline values: CDR1 MNHNS, CDR2 SASEGT. V was clipped by 7 bases and J by 3 bases; unmatched bases: 3. CDR3 DNA: TGTGCCAGCAATATAGCGGGGGAAGAGACCCAGTACTTC. Amino acids: CASNIAGEETQYF.